Below are 13 T cell receptor beta chains sequenced from a single sample in a study of neurological immune-mediated disorders. TCRdb reprocessed the 5' RACE reads with MiXCR, giving one entry per CDR3 protein. The sample carries about 20,000 distinct CDR3 sequences, 7.5% recorded once. The specimen sequenced was CD8+ T cells from blood. Source of these receptors: a woman aged 30 to 39 with HTLV-1-associated myelopathy (HAM/TSP).

This clonotype has a count of ten or more. V is TRBV3-1 and J is TRBJ2-7; D gene ambiguous. Germline CDR1 LGHDT, CDR2 YNNKEL (reference sequence). V lost 5 bases, J lost 2 bases, and 7 bases lay in between. This CDR3 has 12 residues. In nucleotides, the CDR3 is TGTGCCAGCAGCGTCCGCCCCTACGAGCAGTACTTC. Translating gives CASSVRPYEQYF.

This clonotype was found many times. The chain combines TRBV5-6 with TRBJ2-2; D is unresolved. The CDR3 consists of 11 residues. Germline V CDR1 and CDR2: SGHDT, YYEEEE. With 2 bases removed from V and 6 bases from J, the gap between germline ends came to 2 bases. CDR3 region: CASSFPGELFF. The CDR3 DNA reads as TGTGCCAGCAGCTTCCCCGGGGAGCTGTTTTTT.

Many counts were recorded for this clonotype. This sequence joins TRBV27 and TRBJ1-2, with D perhaps matching TRBD1 (5 bases). The CDR3 is 15 residues long. Trimming shortened V by 3 bases and J by 3 bases, and 14 bases separated the two germline ends. Per the germline V gene, CDR1 is MNHEY and CDR2 is SMNVEV (reference sequence). The DNA of the CDR3 is TGTGCCAGCAGTTTGAGGCAGGGAGATCACTATGGCTACACCTTC. It encodes CASSLRQGDHYGYTF.

This clonotype appeared many times. The rearrangement joins TRBV3-1 to TRBJ2-1, with TRBD1 matching 7 bases. The CDR3 totals 15 residues. Per the germline V gene, CDR1 is LGHDT and CDR2 is YNNKEL (reference sequence). V dropped 3 bases and J dropped 7; count of bases not matched to a gene: 9. The CDR3 here is CASSHVGGLYNEQFF. CDR3 nucleotide sequence: TGTGCCAGCAGCCACGTAGGGGGCCTCTATAATGAGCAGTTCTTC.

This clonotype was detected many times. The V gene is TRBV7-3, the J gene TRBJ2-2; 9 bases line up with TRBD2. The germline V gene encodes CDR1 SGHTA and CDR2 FQGTGA. The CDR3 runs 16 residues. J lost 4 bases, V lost 1 base, and 4 bases had no gene match. The CDR3 DNA reads as TGTGCCAGCAGCTTAAGAGCGGGGGGCATCACCGGGGAGCTGTTTTTT. Amino acid sequence: CASSLRAGGITGELFF.

This clonotype was counted ten times or more. The gene calls are TRBV5-6 and TRBJ2-1, with D possibly matching TRBD2 (5 bases). The CDR3 has 16 amino acids. With 0 bases removed from V and 8 bases from J, the gap between germline ends came to 18 bases. Germline CDR1 and CDR2: SGHDT and YYEEEE. The CDR3 DNA is TGTGCCAGCAGCTTGGAGGTAGAGGGTTTTCGATATGAGCAGTTCTTC. It is translated as CASSLEVEGFRYEQFF.

In its sample, this clonotype was seen many times. This rearrangement joins TRBV9 to TRBJ1-1, with D perhaps matching TRBD1 (5 bases). This CDR3 is built from 14 residues. Germline V CDR1 and CDR2: SGDLS, YYNGEE. Trimming took 4 bases from V and 1 from J, leaving 11 bases between them. The CDR3 bases are TGTGCCAGCAGCCCCGGGACGGAGAACACTGAAGCTTTCTTT. Its protein is CASSPGTENTEAFF.

This clonotype came up many times. V and J are TRBV12-3 or TRBV12-4 and TRBJ2-1; no clear D gene. CDR3 length: 12 amino acids. V was pared by 1 base and J by 15 bases, with 13 bases between. The CDR3 sequence is CASSLDGAQAFF. Here the CDR3 DNA reads TGTGCCAGCAGTTTAGATGGAGCGCAGGCGTTCTTC.

This clonotype was observed at least ten times. The J gene is TRBJ2-1, the V gene TRBV29-1; the D gene is possibly TRBD2 (6 bases). This CDR3 spans 12 amino acids. Trimming pared 3 bases from V and 4 bases from J, leaving 7 bases between. The germline gives CDR1 SQVTM, CDR2 ANQGSEA. The chain's CDR3 is CSVESGYNEQFF. CDR3 sequence (DNA): TGCAGCGTTGAGAGCGGGTACAATGAGCAGTTCTTC.

In this sample, this clonotype turned up many times. The chain is built from TRBV7-6 and TRBJ1-5; no clear D. CDR3 size: 15 residues. The germline V gene encodes CDR1 SGHVS and CDR2 FNYEAQ. Trimming took off 5 bases at V and 0 bases at J, with 11 bases between the two ends. As DNA, the CDR3 is TGTGCCAGCAGCCCTGACTTTGGTAGCAATCAGCCCCAGCATTTT. Protein sequence: CASSPDFGSNQPQHF.

A note on this clonotype: The junction departs from the called germline gene at one end, perhaps through a read error. The chain recombines TRBV12-3 or TRBV12-4 with TRBJ1-2, with D unclear. The CDR3 contains 13 residues. CDR3: CASSSDNRYGYTF. The CDR3 nucleotides are TGTGCCAGCAGTTCCGACAACCGCTATGGCTACACATTC.

The sample holds many counts of this clonotype. This chain joins TRBV5-1 and TRBJ2-7; D might be TRBD1 (6 bases). Germline V gene sequence: CDR1 SGHRS, CDR2 YFSETQ. The CDR3 has 15 residues. V was clipped by 0 bases and J by 0 bases, with 10 bases between them. The CDR3 DNA follows: TGCGCCAGCAGCTTGGACAGGGCCTACTCCTACGAGCAGTACTTC. It codes for CASSLDRAYSYEQYF.

This clonotype was observed many times. V usage is TRBV9 and J usage is TRBJ1-2; D gene ambiguous. Trimming took 3 bases from V and 3 from J, leaving 9 bases between them. Germline V gene sequence: CDR1 SGDLS, CDR2 YYNGEE. CDR3 length: 13 amino acids. CDR3 coding DNA: TGTGCCAGCAGCGGCGGGCCCTACTATGGCTACACCTTC. This encodes CASSGGPYYGYTF.